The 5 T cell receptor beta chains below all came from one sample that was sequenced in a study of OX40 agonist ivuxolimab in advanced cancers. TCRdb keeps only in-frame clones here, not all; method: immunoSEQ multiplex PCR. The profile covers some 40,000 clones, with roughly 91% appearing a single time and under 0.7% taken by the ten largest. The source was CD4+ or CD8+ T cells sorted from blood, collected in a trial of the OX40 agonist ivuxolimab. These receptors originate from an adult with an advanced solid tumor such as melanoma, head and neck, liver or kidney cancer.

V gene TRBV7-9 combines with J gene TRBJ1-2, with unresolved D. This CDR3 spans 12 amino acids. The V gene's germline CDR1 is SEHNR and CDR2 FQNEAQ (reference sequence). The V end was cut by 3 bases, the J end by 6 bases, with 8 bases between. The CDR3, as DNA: TGTGCCAGCAGCTTTAGGGCGGATGGCTACACCTTC. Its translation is CASSFRADGYTF.

CDR3 nucleotides: TGTGCCAGCAGCTTAGGCGCCCCGGGAGGGCTACCCAATACGCAGTATTTT. This codes for CASSLGAPGGLPNTQYF. The chain recombines TRBV7-9 with TRBJ2-3; 8 nucleotides line up with TRBD2. Unmatched junction bases numbered 13, after V lost 1 base and J lost 7 bases. Looked up from germline, CDR1 is SEHNR and CDR2 is FQNEAQ (reference sequence). The CDR3 sequence is 17 residues long.

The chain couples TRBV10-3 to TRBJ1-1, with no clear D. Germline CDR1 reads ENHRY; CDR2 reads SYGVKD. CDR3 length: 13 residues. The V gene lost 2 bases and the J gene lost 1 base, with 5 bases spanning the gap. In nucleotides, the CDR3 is TGTGCCATCAGTGAGAGTCGGAACACTGAAGCTTTCTTT. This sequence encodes CAISESRNTEAFF.

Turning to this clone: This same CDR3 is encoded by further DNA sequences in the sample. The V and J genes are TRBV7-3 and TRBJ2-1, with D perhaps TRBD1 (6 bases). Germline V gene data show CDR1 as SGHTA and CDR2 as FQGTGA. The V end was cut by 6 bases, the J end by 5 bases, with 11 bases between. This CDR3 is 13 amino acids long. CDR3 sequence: CASSLGQNNEQFF. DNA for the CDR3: TGTGCCAGCAGTCTCGGACAGAACAATGAGCAGTTCTTC.

The CDR3 nucleotides are TGTGCCAGCAGCCCAGACCCCCCCCAGCGGGGGTACAATGAGCAGTTCTTC. This codes for CASSPDPPQRGYNEQFF. The J gene is TRBJ2-1, the V gene TRBV11-2; 8 bases are a match to TRBD2. The length of the CDR3 is 17 residues. Germline CDR1 and CDR2: SGHAT and FQNNGV. V was pared by 5 bases and J by 4 bases, with 13 bases of the junction left unmatched.